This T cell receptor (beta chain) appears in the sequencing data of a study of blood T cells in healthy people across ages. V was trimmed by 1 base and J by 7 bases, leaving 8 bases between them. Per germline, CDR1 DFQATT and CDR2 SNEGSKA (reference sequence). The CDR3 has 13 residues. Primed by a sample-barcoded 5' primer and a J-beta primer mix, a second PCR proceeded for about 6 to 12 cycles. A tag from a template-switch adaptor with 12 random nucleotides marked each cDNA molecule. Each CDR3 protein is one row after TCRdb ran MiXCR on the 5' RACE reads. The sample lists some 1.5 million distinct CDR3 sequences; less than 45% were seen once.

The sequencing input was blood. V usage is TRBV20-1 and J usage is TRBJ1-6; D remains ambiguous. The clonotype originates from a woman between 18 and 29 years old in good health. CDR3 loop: CSARVVPNSPLHF. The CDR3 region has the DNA TGCAGTGCTAGAGTAGTCCCGAATTCACCCCTCCACTTT.